Below, 29 T cell receptor beta chains from the same sample are listed, as sequenced in a study of shared clonotypes between healthy human individuals. In the naive CD8 group, cells lacked CD45RO and were positively selected for CCR7, so terminally differentiated effector memory CD45RA+ cells were left out. The repertoire was sequenced with immunoSEQ multiplex PCR; TCRdb's copy has only in-frame clones and lacks some. The data show fewer than 800,000 clones, approximately 90% seen once. The specimen was naive CD8+ T cells sorted from blood. The receptors originated from a man aged 25-45 years in good health.

This clone was observed once. CDR3 DNA: TGCGCCAGCAGCCCCGAACCGGGAGCTTACGAGCAGTACTTC. The encoded protein is CASSPEPGAYEQYF. The chain combines TRBV4-3 with TRBJ2-7, with D possibly matching TRBD2 (6 bases). The CDR3 loop spans 14 amino acids. The V and J ends lost 4 bases and 4 bases respectively, with 14 bases between them. The germline gives CDR1 LGHNA, CDR2 YSLEER.

The chain is built from TRBV4-3 and TRBJ2-3; D remains ambiguous. The V gene lost 4 bases and the J gene lost 2 bases, with 10 bases spanning the gap. The CDR3 spans 14 residues. Germline CDR1 reads LGHNA; CDR2 reads YSLEER. CDR3 nucleotides: TGCGCCAGCAGCCCCACCCAACCCACAGATACGCAGTATTTT. It is translated as CASSPTQPTDTQYF.

The V gene is TRBV4-1, the J gene TRBJ1-1, with a possible D match to TRBD1 (5 bases). V lost 0 bases and J 6 bases, leaving 11 bases between the germline ends. The CDR3 is 14 amino acids. Germline V gives CDR1 MGHRA, CDR2 YSYEKL. CDR3 sequence (DNA): TGCGCCAGCAGCCAAGATTTAGGGGATCCTGAAGCTTTCTTT. This gives the protein CASSQDLGDPEAFF.

The V and J genes are TRBV7-6 and TRBJ1-1; D might be TRBD1 (5 bases). V lost 1 base and J lost 0, with 15 bases in between. In germline, CDR1 is SGHVS, CDR2 FNYEAQ. The CDR3 covers 17 residues. This CDR3 reads CASSLGVEGLMNTEAFF. CDR3 nucleotide sequence: TGTGCCAGCAGCTTAGGGGTGGAGGGACTTATGAACACTGAAGCTTTCTTT.

The chain uses TRBV9 and TRBJ2-5; D possibly uses TRBD1 or TRBD2 (5 bases each). The germline gives CDR1 SGDLS, CDR2 YYNGEE. Trimming pared 4 bases from V and 3 bases from J, leaving 13 bases between. The CDR3 consists of 14 residues. The CDR3 spells CASSYDGGKETQYF. CDR3 bases: TGTGCCAGCAGCTACGATGGGGGAAAAGAGACCCAGTACTTC.

This rearrangement joins TRBV5-1 to TRBJ2-1, with a weak D call TRBD2 (6 bases). The CDR3 contains 15 residues. V lost 3 bases to trimming and J lost 5 bases, with 15 bases between them. Per the germline V gene, CDR1 is SGHRS and CDR2 is YFSETQ. The CDR3 DNA follows: TGCGCCAGCAGCTCGGCGGGACTCCCGGACAATGAGCAGTTCTTC. This sequence encodes CASSSAGLPDNEQFF.

V and J are TRBV2 and TRBJ2-1; 12 bases map to TRBD2. Losses at the gene ends were 6 bases for V and 4 bases for J; bases not matched to a gene: 13. The length of the CDR3 is 18 residues. The germline CDR1 and CDR2 sequences are SNHLY and FYNNEI. This chain's CDR3 is CASSQRTLLAGGYNEQFF. CDR3 nucleotide sequence: TGTGCCAGCAGCCAGCGAACTTTACTAGCGGGAGGTTACAATGAGCAGTTCTTC.

This clone was seen only a few times. The V gene is TRBV7-9, the J gene TRBJ2-4, with D possibly TRBD2 on 5 matching bases. Trimming shortened V by 4 bases and J by 16 bases, and 17 bases separated the two germline ends. The CDR3 sequence is 12 residues long. Germline assignment: CDR1 SEHNR and CDR2 FQNEAQ (reference sequence). CDR3 loop: CASSSRDPICYF. The CDR3 DNA reads as TGTGCCAGCAGCTCCCGGGATCCCATATGTTACTTC.

The CDR3 nucleotides are TGCGCCAGCAGCCCCGGGACAGGCTCCTACAATGAGCAGTTCTTC. It yields the protein CASSPGTGSYNEQFF. The chain has TRBV5-1 and TRBJ2-1, with 8 bases that match TRBD1. The CDR3 extends over 15 amino acids. The trim removed 4 bases at V and 0 bases at J, leaving 3 bases unmatched. Germline lookup yields CDR1 SGHRS and CDR2 YFSETQ.

The CDR3 DNA reads as TGCGCCAGCATGGGGGATCGGGACAACCAAGAGACCCAGTACTTC. Encoded protein: CASMGDRDNQETQYF. The rearrangement uses TRBV10-2 and TRBJ2-5, with a weak D call TRBD1 (6 bases). Trimming pared 7 bases from V and 0 bases from J, leaving 15 bases between. The V gene's germline CDR1 is WSHSY and CDR2 SAAADI. CDR3 length equals 15 residues.

J is TRBJ2-2 and V is TRBV15; D unresolved. The CDR3 spans 17 residues. Per the germline V gene, CDR1 is LNHNV and CDR2 is YYDKDF (reference sequence). V lost 0 bases, J lost 0 bases, and 11 bases lay in between. The CDR3 DNA reads TGTGCCACCAGCAGAGACAAACGGTTCGCGAACACCGGGGAGCTGTTTTTT. Translating it yields CATSRDKRFANTGELFF.

V is TRBV4-1 and J is TRBJ2-7; 8 bases are a match to TRBD2. Germline V CDR1 and CDR2: MGHRA, YSYEKL. The CDR3 contains 14 residues. The trim removed 4 bases at V and 3 bases at J, leaving 5 bases unmatched. CDR3 residues: CASSPTSGFYEQYF. The CDR3 nucleotides read TGCGCCAGCAGCCCAACTAGCGGATTCTACGAGCAGTACTTC.

The rearrangement links TRBV18 to TRBJ2-1, with 9 bases aligning to TRBD1. This CDR3 region has 15 residues. With 6 bases clipped from V and 5 bases from J, the junction kept 8 bases outside the gene matches. Germline CDR1 reads KGHSH; CDR2 reads LQKENI. The CDR3 spells CASSPRDRVHNEQFF. In DNA form, the CDR3 reads TGTGCCAGCTCCCCCCGGGACAGGGTCCACAATGAGCAGTTCTTC. The complete variable domain, with remaining parts taken from reference TRBV18 and TRBJ2-1, reads NAGVMQNPRHLVRRRGQEARLRCSPMKGHSHVYWYRQLPEEGLKFMVYLQKENIIDESGMPKERFSAEFPKEGPSILRIQQVVRGDSAAYFCASSPRDRVHNEQFFGPGTRLTVL.

The V gene is TRBV14, the J gene TRBJ2-7; D is perhaps TRBD1 (6 bases). Germline lookup yields CDR1 SGHDN and CDR2 FVKESK. The CDR3 length is 14 residues. V gave up 3 bases and J gave up 0 bases, with 9 bases separating them. The CDR3 loop is CASSHTGSSYEQYF. The CDR3 region has the DNA TGTGCCAGCAGCCACACAGGGAGCTCCTACGAGCAGTACTTC.

This chain links TRBV5-4 with TRBJ2-7, with D unresolved. The V gene lost 0 bases and the J gene lost 5 bases, with 6 bases spanning the gap. CDR3 length equals 12 residues. CDR1 and CDR2 (germline): SGHNT, YYREEE (reference sequence). The CDR3 DNA reads as TGTGCCAGCAGCTTGGGTTCGGACGAGCAGTACTTC. This encodes CASSLGSDEQYF.

The chain's CDR3 is CASRDRADSNQPQHF. In nucleotides, the CDR3 is TGTGCCAGCAGGGACAGGGCAGATAGCAATCAGCCCCAGCATTTT. The V gene is TRBV6-1, the J gene TRBJ1-5, with TRBD1 matching over 8 bases. This CDR3 spans 15 amino acids. The trim removed 6 bases at V and 0 bases at J, leaving 4 bases unmatched. Germline V gene data show CDR1 as MNHNS and CDR2 as SASEGT.

The CDR3 region has the DNA TGTGCCAGCAGCCCTGGGATTCATGAGCAGTTCTTC. It encodes CASSPGIHEQFF. The chain employs TRBV9 and TRBJ2-1; no definite D call. CDR3 length: 12 residues. Germline V gene data show CDR1 as SGDLS and CDR2 as YYNGEE. Trimming took 4 bases from V and 8 from J, leaving 10 bases between them.

This chain connects TRBV18 to TRBJ2-1, with D possibly being TRBD1 or TRBD2 (5 bases each). Germline assignment: CDR1 KGHSH and CDR2 LQKENI. The length of the CDR3 is 16 residues. V shed 2 bases and J shed 0 bases, with 11 bases lying between them. The CDR3 nucleotides read TGTGCCAGCTCACCAAGTTCAGGGAGCTCCTACAATGAGCAGTTCTTC. Translation: CASSPSSGSSYNEQFF.

The rearrangement joins TRBV9 to TRBJ2-5; D is undetermined. V was cut by 0 bases and J by 2 bases, with 11 bases left in between. The germline gives CDR1 SGDLS, CDR2 YYNGEE. CDR3 length: 15 residues. Written as DNA, the CDR3 is TGTGCCAGCAGCGTAGCCCGTAGTGGACAAGAGACCCAGTACTTC. The encoded protein is CASSVARSGQETQYF.

The V call is TRBV19, the J call TRBJ2-1; 10 nucleotides match TRBD2. Germline-derived CDR1 and CDR2 are LNHDA and SQIVND (reference sequence). This CDR3 is built from 16 residues. V gave up 4 bases and J gave up 2 bases; unmatched junction bases: 5. DNA of the CDR3: TGTGCCAGTAGTACTAGCGGGAGTGGGGCCTACAATGAGCAGTTCTTC. Protein product: CASSTSGSGAYNEQFF.

The DNA for the CDR3 is TGTGCCAGCAGTTTAAATCGGGCCAGTCAGCCCCAGCATTTT. Encoded protein: CASSLNRASQPQHF. V is TRBV27 and J is TRBJ1-5; D uncertain. The CDR3 is 14 amino acids. From germline, CDR1 is MNHEY and CDR2 SMNVEV (reference sequence). V lost 2 bases to trimming and J lost 6 bases, with 11 bases between them.

The J gene is TRBJ2-1, the V gene TRBV7-6; D may be TRBD1 (6 bases). The V and J ends lost 1 base and 7 bases respectively, with 11 bases between them. Per the germline V gene, CDR1 is SGHVS and CDR2 is FNYEAQ. CDR3 length: 14 amino acids. CDR3 loop: CASSLGPRGNEQFF. DNA of the CDR3: TGTGCCAGCAGCTTAGGACCAAGGGGGAATGAGCAGTTCTTC.

The chain joins TRBV7-9 to TRBJ2-7; the D gene could be TRBD1 or TRBD2 (6 bases each). This CDR3 region has 16 residues. Deletions cut 4 bases from V and 4 bases from J, with 20 bases between. Germline V lookup: CDR1 SEHNR, CDR2 FQNEAQ (reference sequence). The CDR3 nucleotides are TGTGCCAGCAGCTCGGGGGACACCCCAAATCGGTACGAGCAGTACTTC. It encodes CASSSGDTPNRYEQYF.

V usage is TRBV29-1 and J usage is TRBJ2-1, with a weak D call TRBD1 (5 bases). This CDR3 has 13 residues. In germline, CDR1 is SQVTM, CDR2 ANQGSEA. Trimming took 7 bases from V and 1 from J, leaving 11 bases between them. The CDR3 loop reads CSASGLSYNEQFF. CDR3 sequence (DNA): TGCAGCGCCTCAGGGCTTTCCTACAATGAGCAGTTCTTC.

The CDR3 coding sequence is TGTGCCAGCAGTATTGACAGTAATCAGCCCCAGCATTTT. Its translation: CASSIDSNQPQHF. The chain carries TRBV6-5 and TRBJ1-5; D may be TRBD1 (5 bases). This CDR3 has 13 residues. Germline CDR1 and CDR2: MNHEY and SVGAGI. Trimming shortened V by 5 bases and J by 4 bases, and 9 bases separated the two germline ends.

V usage is TRBV7-9 and J usage is TRBJ2-2; 10 bases map to TRBD1. The V gene's germline CDR1 is SEHNR and CDR2 FQNEAQ (reference sequence). The CDR3 sequence is 14 residues long. Trimming took 10 bases from V and 5 from J; bases not matched to a gene: 7. The CDR3 DNA sequence: TGTGCCATCACCGGGACAGGGGAAACCGGGGAGCTGTTTTTT. It yields the protein CAITGTGETGELFF. Using reference TRBV7-9 and TRBJ2-2 for the parts outside the CDR3, the full variable domain is DTGVSQNPRHKITKRGQNVTFRCDPISEHNRLYWYRQTLGQGPEFLTYFQNEAQLEKSRLLSDRFSAERPKGSFSTLEIQRTEQGDSAMYLCAITGTGETGELFFGEGSRLTVL.

This clone was observed a single time. The chain links TRBV4-3 to TRBJ2-1, with D possibly being TRBD2 (5 bases). This CDR3 contains 15 residues. V was cut by 1 base and J by 5 bases, with 12 bases left in between. Germline loops: CDR1 LGHNA, CDR2 YSLEER. This CDR3 reads CASSQGAGSNNEQFF. Written as DNA, the CDR3 is TGCGCCAGCAGCCAAGGGGCGGGCAGCAACAATGAGCAGTTCTTC.

The chain joins TRBV10-2 to TRBJ2-1; TRBD2 aligns across 10 bases. This CDR3 contains 17 residues. Germline CDR1 WSHSY, CDR2 SAAADI. Trimming removed 6 bases from V and 0 bases from J; junction bases left unmatched: 8. CDR3 loop: CASRLGLAASSYNEQFF. The CDR3 bases are TGCGCCAGCAGACTCGGACTAGCGGCAAGCTCCTACAATGAGCAGTTCTTC.

The chain's CDR3 is CASSSGASGRWELFF. CDR3 nucleotide sequence: TGTGCCAGCAGCTCAGGTGCTAGCGGGAGGTGGGAGCTGTTTTTT. V is TRBV11-3 and J is TRBJ2-2, with TRBD2 matching 11 bases. This CDR3 is built from 15 residues. The trim removed 4 bases at V and 9 bases at J, leaving 7 bases unmatched. Germline lookup yields CDR1 SGHNT and CDR2 YENEEA. Full variable domain (missing parts from reference TRBV11-3 and TRBJ2-2): EAGVVQSPRYKIIEKKQPVAFWCNPISGHNTLYWYLQNLGQGPELLIRYENEEAVDDSQLPKDRFSAERLKGVDSTLKIQPAELGDSAVYLCASSSGASGRWELFFGEGSRLTVL.